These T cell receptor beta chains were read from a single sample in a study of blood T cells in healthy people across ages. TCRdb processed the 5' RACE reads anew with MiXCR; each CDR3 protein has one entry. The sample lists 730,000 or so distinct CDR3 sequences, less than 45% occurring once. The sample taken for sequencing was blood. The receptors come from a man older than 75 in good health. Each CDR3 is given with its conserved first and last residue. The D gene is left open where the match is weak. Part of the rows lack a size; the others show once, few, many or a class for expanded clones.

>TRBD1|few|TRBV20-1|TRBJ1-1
TGCAGTGCATTTGGACAGGGGGGGACTGAAGCTTTCTTT
CSAFGQGGTEAFF
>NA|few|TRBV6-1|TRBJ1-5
TGTGCCAGCAGTCCAGGCGGGGTCAGTCAGCCCCAGCATTTT
CASSPGGVSQPQHF
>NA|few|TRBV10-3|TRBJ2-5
TGTGCCATCAGCCCGGGGGCAGAGCAGTACTTC
CAISPGAEQYF
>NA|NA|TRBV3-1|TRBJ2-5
TGTGCCAGCAGCCATCGGGGAGGTGGCACGGAGACCCAGTACTTC
CASSHRGGGTETQYF
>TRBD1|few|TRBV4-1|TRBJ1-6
TGCGCCAGCAGCCAATCCGGGACAGCACTTAATTCACCCCTCCACTTT
CASSQSGTALNSPLHF
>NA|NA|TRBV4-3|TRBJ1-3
TGCGCCAGCAGCACCTCCAACACCATATATTTT
CASSTSNTIYF
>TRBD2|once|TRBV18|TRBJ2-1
TGTGCCAGCTCACCAACCACTAGCGGGGGGGCCTCGGCGTTCTTC
CASSPTTSGGASAFF
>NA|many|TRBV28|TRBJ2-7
TGTGCCAGTTTAAGGGCCCTCCCCCACGAGCAGTACTTC
CASLRALPHEQYF
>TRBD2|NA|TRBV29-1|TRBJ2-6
TGCAGCGTTCTTATAGCGGGAGGGCCTAGGGCCAACGTCCTGACTTTC
CSVLIAGGPRANVLTF
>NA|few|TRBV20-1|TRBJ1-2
TGCAGTGCTGGGGGGGGTGGCTACACCTTC
CSAGGGGYTF
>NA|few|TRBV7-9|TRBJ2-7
TGTGCCAGCAGCGACGGACAGAGTATTTCCTACGAGCAGTACTTC
CASSDGQSISYEQYF
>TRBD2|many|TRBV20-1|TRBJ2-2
TGCAGTGCTCACACGGGGCTAGCGGGATTTCAGTCCGGGGAGCTGTTTTTT
CSAHTGLAGFQSGELFF
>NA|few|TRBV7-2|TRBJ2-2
TGTGCCAGCAGCTCGGGACCCACAAACACCGGGGAGCTGTTTTTT
CASSSGPTNTGELFF
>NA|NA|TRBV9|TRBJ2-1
TGTGCCAGCAGCGTGGGACACACCGAGCAGTTCTTC
CASSVGHTEQFF
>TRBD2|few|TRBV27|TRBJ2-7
TGTGCCAGCAGCCTAGCGGGAGGCGTCGCGGGGGAGCAGTACTTC
CASSLAGGVAGEQYF
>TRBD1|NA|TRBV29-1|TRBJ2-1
TGCAGCGTCCGGACAGGGGGCGGCTCCTACAATGAGCAGTTCTTC
CSVRTGGGSYNEQFF
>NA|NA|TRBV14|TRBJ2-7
TGTGCCAGCAGCCAAGTGGCTAGCGCGAACTACGAGCAGTACTTC
CASSQVASANYEQYF
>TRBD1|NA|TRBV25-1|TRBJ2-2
TGTGCCAGCAGTGAGGACAGGGGGAGGGTCGGGGAGCTGTTTTTT
CASSEDRGRVGELFF
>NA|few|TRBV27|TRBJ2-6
TGTGCCAGCAGTTTGCGGGGTCGGACTGGGGCCAACGTCCTGACTTTC
CASSLRGRTGANVLTF
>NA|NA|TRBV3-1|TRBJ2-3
TGTGCCAGCAGCCAAGACGTACAGGCATCCACAGATACGCAGTATTTT
CASSQDVQASTDTQYF
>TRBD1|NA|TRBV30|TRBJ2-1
TGTGCCTGGACTGCGGGACAGGCCTACAGTGAGCAGTTCTTC
CAWTAGQAYSEQFF
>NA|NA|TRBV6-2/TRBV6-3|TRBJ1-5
TGTGCCAGCAGCCACGGGACAAGATCTAGCAATCAGCCCCAGCATTTT
CASSHGTRSSNQPQHF
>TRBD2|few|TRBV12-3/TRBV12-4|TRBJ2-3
TGTGCCAGCAGCTCCCGACTAGCGGGCCGCACAGATACGCAGTATTTT
CASSSRLAGRTDTQYF
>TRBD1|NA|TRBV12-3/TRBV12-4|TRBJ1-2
TGTGCCAGCAGCCACCGGACAGGGCGTCCCAATGGCTACACCTTC
CASSHRTGRPNGYTF
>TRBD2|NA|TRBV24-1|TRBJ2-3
TGTGCCACCAGTGAGGGGAGGGGTTGGGATACGCAGTATTTT
CATSEGRGWDTQYF
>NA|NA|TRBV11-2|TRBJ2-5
TGTGCCAGCAGCTTAGTGATCGGGGTTCATGAGCAGTACTTC
CASSLVIGVHEQYF
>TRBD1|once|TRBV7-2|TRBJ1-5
TGTGCCAGCAGCCAAAATCCGGGACAGGGGATGCCCCAGCATTTT
CASSQNPGQGMPQHF
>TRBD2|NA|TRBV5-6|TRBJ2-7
TGTGCCAGCAGCCAGGGACTAGCGGGGACCCCCTACGAGCAGTACTTC
CASSQGLAGTPYEQYF
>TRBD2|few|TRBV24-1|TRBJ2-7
TGTGCCACCAGTGACCGCGCCGGGACTAGCGGGAGGGCCGGTTCCTACGAGCAGTACTTC
CATSDRAGTSGRAGSYEQYF
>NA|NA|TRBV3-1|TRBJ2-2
TGTGCCAGCAGCTACCAGACTGGGGTTTCTGTCGGGGAGCTGTTTTTT
CASSYQTGVSVGELFF
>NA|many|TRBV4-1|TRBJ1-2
TGCGCCAGCAGCCTCCTTCTTGGGAATGCTGGCTACACCTTC
CASSLLLGNAGYTF
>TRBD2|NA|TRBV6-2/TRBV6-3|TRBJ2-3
TGTGCCAGCAGCCCTCCGGGGGCGGGGGGCCGGACCGGTGTTACGCAGTATTTT
CASSPPGAGGRTGVTQYF
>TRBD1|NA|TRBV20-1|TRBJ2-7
TGCAGTGCCAGGAGGGACAGGGACGAGCAGTACTTC
CSARRDRDEQYF
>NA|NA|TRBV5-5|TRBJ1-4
TGTGCCAGCAGCTTGGCTGCAGGGGCGAATGAAAAACTGTTTTTT
CASSLAAGANEKLFF
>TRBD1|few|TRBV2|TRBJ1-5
TGTGCCAGCAGTGAGGACAGGGGAGGCCAGCCCCAGCATTTT
CASSEDRGGQPQHF
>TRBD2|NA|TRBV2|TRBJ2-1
TGTGCCAGCAGTGAAGGTGGGGGGGCCTACAATGAGCAGTTCTTC
CASSEGGGAYNEQFF
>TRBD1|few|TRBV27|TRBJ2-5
TGTGCCGGCTCAGTTGGATCACAGGGGGCGGGAGAGACCCAGTACTTC
CAGSVGSQGAGETQYF
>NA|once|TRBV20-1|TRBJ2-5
TGCAGTGCCCCTACTAGGGAGACCCAGTACTTC
CSAPTRETQYF
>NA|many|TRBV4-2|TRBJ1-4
TGTGCCAGCAGCCAAGATGAGGGCAGGGGCTCTAATGAAAAACTGTTTTTT
CASSQDEGRGSNEKLFF
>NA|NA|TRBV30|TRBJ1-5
TGTGCCTGGAGTGCCATCTACCCGGGCAATCAGCCCCAGCATTTT
CAWSAIYPGNQPQHF
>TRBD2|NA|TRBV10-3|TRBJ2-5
TGTGCCATCAGTGAGCTGGGGGGGTGGGAGACCCAGTACTTC
CAISELGGWETQYF
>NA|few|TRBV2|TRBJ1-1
TGTGCCAGCAATCGGGGGGCCGGGAACACTGAAGCTTTCTTT
CASNRGAGNTEAFF
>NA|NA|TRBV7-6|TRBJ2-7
TGTGCCAGCAGCGTAGGGACGCAGGGTCTCGAGCAGTACTTC
CASSVGTQGLEQYF
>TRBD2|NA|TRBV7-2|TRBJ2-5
TGTGCCAGCAGCCCACGGACTAGAGGTCAAGAGACCCAGTACTTC
CASSPRTRGQETQYF
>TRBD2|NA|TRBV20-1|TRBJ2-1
TGCAGTGCCCCCATCGGAGCGGGAGGTCCCTACAATGAGCAGTTCTTC
CSAPIGAGGPYNEQFF
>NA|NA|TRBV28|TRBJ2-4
TGTGCCAGCAGTTTTGTACAGGGTTACAATGAGCAGTACTTC
CASSFVQGYNEQYF
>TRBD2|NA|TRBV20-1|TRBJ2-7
TGCAGTGCTCCTAGGGGGACTAGCTCCTACGAGCAGTACTTC
CSAPRGTSSYEQYF
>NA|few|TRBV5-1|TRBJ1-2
TGCGCCAGCAGCTTGGCCGATTTCAGGACTACCTATGGCTACACCTTC
CASSLADFRTTYGYTF
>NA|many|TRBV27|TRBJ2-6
TGTGCCAGCAGTTTGGGCCAGGGAATGCTTGGGGCCAACGTCCTGACTTTC
CASSLGQGMLGANVLTF
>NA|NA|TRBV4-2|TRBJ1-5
TGTGCCAGCAGCCTAGAGCCCGGCAATCAGCCCCAGCATTTT
CASSLEPGNQPQHF
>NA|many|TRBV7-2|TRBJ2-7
TGTGCCAGCAGCAGGGTTGACGAGCAGTACTTC
CASSRVDEQYF
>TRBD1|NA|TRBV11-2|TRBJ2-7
TGTGCCAGCAGCTTGGGACAGGACTCCTACGAGCAGTACTTC
CASSLGQDSYEQYF